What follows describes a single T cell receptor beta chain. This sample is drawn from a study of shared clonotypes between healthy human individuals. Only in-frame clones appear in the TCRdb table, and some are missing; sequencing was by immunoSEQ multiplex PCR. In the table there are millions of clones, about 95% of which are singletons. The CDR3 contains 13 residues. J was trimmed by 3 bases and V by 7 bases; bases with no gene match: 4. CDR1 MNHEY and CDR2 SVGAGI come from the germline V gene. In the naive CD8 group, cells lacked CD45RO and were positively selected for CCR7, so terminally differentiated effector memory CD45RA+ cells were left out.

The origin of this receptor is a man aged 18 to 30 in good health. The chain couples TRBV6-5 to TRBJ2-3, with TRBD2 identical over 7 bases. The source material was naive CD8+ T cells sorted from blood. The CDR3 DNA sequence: TGTGCCAGCACCCTGCGGGGGACAGATACGCAGTATTTT. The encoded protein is CASTLRGTDTQYF.